The rows below give T cell receptor beta chains drawn from one sample of a study of blood T cell repertoires in COVID-19. Produced via immunoSEQ multiplex PCR; TCRdb's table is partial and in-frame only. This sample has 140,000 to 150,000 clones, with approximately 80% found just once. The sequencing input was peripheral blood. The receptor set was obtained from a man in his sixties with active or convalescent COVID-19. CDR3s leave out the opening cysteine and the closing phenylalanine or tryptophan.

TRBJ2-5 TRBV3-1/TRBV3-2 ASSTGTSWVETQY
TRBJ1-1 TRBV19 ASIDRAEAF
TRBJ2-5 TRBV5-1 ASSLGGTQETQY
TRBJ1-1 TRBV7-3 ASSFGQGNTEAF
TRBJ1-1 TRBV11-1 ASSLAREAVWNTEAF
TRBJ2-7 TRBV19 ASSIEGTPSYEQY
TRBJ2-3 TRBV6-2/TRBV6-3 ASSYSTSVRTDTQY
TRBJ1-1 TRBV7-2 ASSLTAWNTEAF
TRBJ1-2 TRBV29-1 SVPEGNDGYT
TRBJ2-5 TRBV7-9 ASSLGASGGSQETQY
TRBJ2-2 TRBV6-5 ASGTGTGGIGELF
TRBJ2-6 TRBV6-1 ASSGGLAGVGANVLT
TRBJ2-5 TRBV21-1 ASSKVLELSRPGETQY
TRBJ1-4 TRBV11-2 ASSLGTGGEAEKLF
TRBJ2-2 TRBV7-3 ASSTDPGVTGELF
TRBJ2-3 TRBV7-9 ASSFVTSGRAVADTQY
TRBJ1-4 TRBV19 ASKVAQGVEKLF
TRBJ2-1 TRBV27 ASSTRSSGSFRGEQF
TRBJ2-7 TRBV6-6 ASSYDSPYEQY
TRBJ2-3 TRBV29-1 SVPPRVGLGTDTQY
TRBJ2-3 TRBV5-1 ASNGLQSTDTQY
TRBJ1-2 TRBV4-3 ASSQRGSNGYT
TRBJ1-2 TRBV7-9 ASSVQGNYGYT
TRBJ2-3 TRBV7-6 ASSPHLSSTDTQY
TRBJ2-2 TRBV30 AWAPIRGAPTGELF
TRBJ2-7 TRBV5-4 ASSPTGGEGSYEQY
TRBJ1-2 TRBV11-2 ASSSTNYGYT
TRBJ2-2 TRBV5-1 ASSYTGELF
TRBJ1-2 TRBV6-6 ASSYGSTTVDYGYT
TRBJ2-2 TRBV5-1 ASSSRTGLGELF
TRBJ2-7 TRBV2 ASALRQSYEQY
TRBJ2-4 TRBV4-3 ASSQDRGEGAKNIQY
TRBJ2-7 TRBV10-3 ATTPGQGTYEQY
TRBJ2-7 TRBV2 ASSERQASRY
TRBJ2-1 TRBV30 ALFSGSEGEQF
TRBJ2-3 TRBV5-1 ASRDTPLPDTQY
TRBJ2-1 TRBV10-2 ASSEPGTTGGGYNEQF
TRBJ1-4 TRBV28 ASNTRGENEKLF
TRBJ2-7 TRBV27 ASSLSGTSVYEQY
TRBJ2-1 TRBV6-2/TRBV6-3 ASSYGRRVRTYNEQF
TRBJ2-5 TRBV29-1 SGTLKQGQETQY
TRBJ1-5 TRBV5-5 ASSWTGGFRQPQH